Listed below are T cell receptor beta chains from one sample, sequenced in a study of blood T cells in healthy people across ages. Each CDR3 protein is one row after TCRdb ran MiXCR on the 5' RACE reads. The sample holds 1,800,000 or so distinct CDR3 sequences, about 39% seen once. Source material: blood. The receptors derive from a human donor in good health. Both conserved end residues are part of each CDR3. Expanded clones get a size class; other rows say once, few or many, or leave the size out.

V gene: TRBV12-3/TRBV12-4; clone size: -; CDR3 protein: CASSLVRQGQPQHF
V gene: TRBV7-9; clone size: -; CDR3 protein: CASSLAWGEKLFF
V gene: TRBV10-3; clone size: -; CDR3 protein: CAISDGRDIPYEQYF
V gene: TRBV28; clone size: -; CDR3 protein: CASRPLGGGETQYF
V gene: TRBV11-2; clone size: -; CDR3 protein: CASSFAGDIGETQYF
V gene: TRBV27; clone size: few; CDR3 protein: CASRPHRGSETQYF
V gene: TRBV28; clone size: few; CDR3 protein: CASSSYGTGITQPQHF
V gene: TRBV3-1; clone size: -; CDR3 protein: CACSQDRGRKETQYF
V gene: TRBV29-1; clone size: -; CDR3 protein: CSVAEGGQPQHF
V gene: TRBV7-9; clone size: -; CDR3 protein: CASSLMTEEDTQYF
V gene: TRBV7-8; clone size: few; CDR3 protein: CASRRTPQVTDTQYF
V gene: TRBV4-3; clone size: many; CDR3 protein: CASSPGTGDRNIQYF
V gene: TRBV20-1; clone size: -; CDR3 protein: CSATLSQGGYGYTF
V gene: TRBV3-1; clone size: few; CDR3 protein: CASSHLSQDQNTQYF
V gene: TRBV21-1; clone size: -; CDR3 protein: CASSRNILWGYRRRAITDTQYF
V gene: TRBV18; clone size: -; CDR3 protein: CASSSAGQNERFF
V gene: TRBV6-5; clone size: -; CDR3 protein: CASSYEGGAGANVLTF
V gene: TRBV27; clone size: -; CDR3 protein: CASSPLLLVGYGYTF
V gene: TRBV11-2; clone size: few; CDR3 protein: CARSLRDGVYGYTF
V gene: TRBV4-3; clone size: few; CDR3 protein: CASSQGSGNYGYTF
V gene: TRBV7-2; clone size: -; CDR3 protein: CVSSIHGGLSYNEQFF
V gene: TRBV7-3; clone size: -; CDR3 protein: CASSLTGPGARNGNTIYF
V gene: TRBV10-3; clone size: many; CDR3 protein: CAIAGGPQSEQFF
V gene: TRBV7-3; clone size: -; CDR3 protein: CASGDTWNEQFF
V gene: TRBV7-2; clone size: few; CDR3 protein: CASSPRTGEGQPQHF
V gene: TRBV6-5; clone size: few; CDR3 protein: CASSYMGGGAQETQYF
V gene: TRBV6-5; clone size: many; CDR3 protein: CASSYSLRTYNEQFF
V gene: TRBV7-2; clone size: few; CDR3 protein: CATTSGPGREQFF
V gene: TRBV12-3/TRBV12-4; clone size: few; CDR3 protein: CASSPRGTGTEAFF
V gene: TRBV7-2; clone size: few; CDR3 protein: CASSTNSYGYTF
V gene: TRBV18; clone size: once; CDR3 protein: CASSPLILRTIGEQFF
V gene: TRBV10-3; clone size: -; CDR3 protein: CAISPTVYGYTF
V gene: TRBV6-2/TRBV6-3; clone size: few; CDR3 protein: CASSSYLETGYEQYF
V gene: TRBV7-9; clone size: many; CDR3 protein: CASSGGREQFF
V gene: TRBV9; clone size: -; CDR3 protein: CASSVFRTHSHYGYTF
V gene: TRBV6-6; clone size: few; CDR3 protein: CASTARGAWETQYF
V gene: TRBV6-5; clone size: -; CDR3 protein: CASSFRISHTQYF
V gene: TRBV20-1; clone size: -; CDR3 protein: CSAPRTGLSSYEQYF
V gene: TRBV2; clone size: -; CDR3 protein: CASTGLAGFQETRYF
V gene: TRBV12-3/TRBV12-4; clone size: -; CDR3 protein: CASRPFDRDTEAFF
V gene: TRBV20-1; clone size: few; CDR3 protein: CSARGGGRHEQFF
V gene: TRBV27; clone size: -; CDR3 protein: CASSFGQFLGSYNEQFF
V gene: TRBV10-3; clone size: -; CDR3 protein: CAISDETGHGYTF
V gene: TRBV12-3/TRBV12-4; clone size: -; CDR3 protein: CASSFMAGLAGVQETQYF
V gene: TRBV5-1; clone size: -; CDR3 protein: CASSLGDRSDQPQHF
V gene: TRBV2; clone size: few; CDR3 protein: CASSEWGSGETQYF
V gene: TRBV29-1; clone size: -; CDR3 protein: CSVGVQYEQYF
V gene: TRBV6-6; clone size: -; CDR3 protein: CATLRSAVAGVPDEQFF
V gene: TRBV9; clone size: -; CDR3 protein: CASSPISSGRVYNEQFF
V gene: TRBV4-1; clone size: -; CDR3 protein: CASSQGALRAFYGYTF
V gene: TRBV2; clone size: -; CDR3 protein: CASSEKYREETQYF
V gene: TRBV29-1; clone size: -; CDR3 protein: CSVEGRGMRNTEAFF
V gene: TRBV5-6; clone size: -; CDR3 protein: CASSLDGGYTQYF
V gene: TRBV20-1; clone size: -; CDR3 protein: CSARVPATYNYGYTF
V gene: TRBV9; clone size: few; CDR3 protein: CASSETRDNRNSPLHF
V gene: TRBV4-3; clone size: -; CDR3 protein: CASSHMNINEQYF